These T cell receptor beta chains were read from a single sample in a study of beta chain features in type 1 diabetes. Assay: immunoSEQ multiplex PCR; the TCRdb copy retains only in-frame clones and omits some. Counted here are 640,000 or so clones, 11% to 15% occurring once; the ten biggest clones make up 0.035% to 0.045%. Specimen: naive CD4+ T cells from blood. These receptors all come from a young man with type 1 diabetes. The CDR3 runs from the conserved cysteine through the conserved F or W. Fields, in order: CDR3 DNA, CDR3 protein, J gene, D gene, V gene, clone size. The D gene is left open where the match is weak. Not every row has a clone size; where given, it reads once, few, many or a size class.

CDR3nt: TGCGCCAGCAGTCGAAGCAGGGAAGATTCCACTTATCAGCCCCAGCATTTT
CDR3aa: CASSRSREDSTYQPQHF
j_gene: TRBJ1-5
d_gene: -
v_gene: TRBV23-1
abundance: -

CDR3nt: TGTGCCAGCAGCCAGCCCGATACGCAGTATTTT
CDR3aa: CASSQPDTQYF
j_gene: TRBJ2-3
d_gene: -
v_gene: TRBV4-2
abundance: -

CDR3nt: TGTGCCAGCTCACCCCTTACCAGCCTCACAGATACGCAGTATTTT
CDR3aa: CASSPLTSLTDTQYF
j_gene: TRBJ2-3
d_gene: -
v_gene: TRBV18
abundance: -

CDR3nt: TGTGCCTCCCCAGCCTCTTTGAGGGGAACTGAAGCTTTCTTT
CDR3aa: CASPASLRGTEAFF
j_gene: TRBJ1-1
d_gene: -
v_gene: TRBV30
abundance: few

CDR3nt: TGCGCCAGCAGCCACCCAGGGACTAGCGGGAAGTACGAGCAGTACTTC
CDR3aa: CASSHPGTSGKYEQYF
j_gene: TRBJ2-7
d_gene: TRBD2
v_gene: TRBV4-1
abundance: few

CDR3nt: TGCGCCAGCAGCTCTAGGGGGCTAGGCAACGAGCAGTACTTC
CDR3aa: CASSSRGLGNEQYF
j_gene: TRBJ2-7
d_gene: TRBD1
v_gene: TRBV5-1
abundance: -

CDR3nt: TGCGCCAGCAGCCAAGCAACAGAGACAGATACGCAGTATTTT
CDR3aa: CASSQATETDTQYF
j_gene: TRBJ2-3
d_gene: -
v_gene: TRBV4-3
abundance: -

CDR3nt: TGTGCCACCATGGGGACAGGGACATACGAGCAGTACTTC
CDR3aa: CATMGTGTYEQYF
j_gene: TRBJ2-7
d_gene: TRBD1
v_gene: TRBV19
abundance: -

CDR3nt: TGTGCCACCAGACATGGGGAGCAGTACTTC
CDR3aa: CATRHGEQYF
j_gene: TRBJ2-7
d_gene: -
v_gene: TRBV6-4
abundance: few

CDR3nt: TGTGCCAGCAGCGTAGTAGGGAGAGGGGCTGGGGCCAACGTCCTGACTTTC
CDR3aa: CASSVVGRGAGANVLTF
j_gene: TRBJ2-6
d_gene: -
v_gene: TRBV9
abundance: few

CDR3nt: TGTGCCAGCAGCTCCCGCCGGGCTGGTGGCGATACGCAGTATTTT
CDR3aa: CASSSRRAGGDTQYF
j_gene: TRBJ2-3
d_gene: -
v_gene: TRBV7-9
abundance: -

CDR3nt: TGCGCCAGCAGCGGGACTAGCGGGAGCCATGAGCAGTTCTTC
CDR3aa: CASSGTSGSHEQFF
j_gene: TRBJ2-1
d_gene: TRBD2
v_gene: TRBV5-1
abundance: -

CDR3nt: TGTGCCATCAGGGGGGGACAGGGAGACAATCAGCCCCAGCATTTT
CDR3aa: CAIRGGQGDNQPQHF
j_gene: TRBJ1-5
d_gene: TRBD1
v_gene: TRBV10-3
abundance: few

CDR3nt: TGTGCCAGCAGCTTAGCGAGGGCCATCGAGGGCGAGCAGTACTTC
CDR3aa: CASSLARAIEGEQYF
j_gene: TRBJ2-7
d_gene: -
v_gene: TRBV7-2
abundance: -

CDR3nt: TGTGCCAGCAGCTTCAGGCTTCGGGGAGCTTTCTTT
CDR3aa: CASSFRLRGAFF
j_gene: TRBJ1-1
d_gene: -
v_gene: TRBV5-6
abundance: -

CDR3nt: TGTGCCAGTAGTAATCCAGGGGGCGGGACAGATACGCAGTATTTT
CDR3aa: CASSNPGGGTDTQYF
j_gene: TRBJ2-3
d_gene: TRBD1
v_gene: TRBV19
abundance: few

CDR3nt: TGCGCCAGCTGGACTAGCGGCGCCTACAATGAGCAGTTCTTC
CDR3aa: CASWTSGAYNEQFF
j_gene: TRBJ2-1
d_gene: TRBD2
v_gene: TRBV10-2
abundance: few

CDR3nt: TGTGCCAGCATGGGCAGTGAGGGGACTGAAGCTTTCTTT
CDR3aa: CASMGSEGTEAFF
j_gene: TRBJ1-1
d_gene: -
v_gene: TRBV2
abundance: few

CDR3nt: TGTGCCTGGAGTCGTGGACGGGAATATGGGGAGCAGTACTTC
CDR3aa: CAWSRGREYGEQYF
j_gene: TRBJ2-7
d_gene: -
v_gene: TRBV30
abundance: few

CDR3nt: TGTGCCAGCAGCCCTGGACAGGGTTGGAACTATGGCTACACCTTC
CDR3aa: CASSPGQGWNYGYTF
j_gene: TRBJ1-2
d_gene: TRBD1
v_gene: TRBV6-5
abundance: -

CDR3nt: TGCGCCAGCAGCTTGGCCAACAGAGCCTCTGGGGCCAACGTCCTGACTTTC
CDR3aa: CASSLANRASGANVLTF
j_gene: TRBJ2-6
d_gene: -
v_gene: TRBV5-1
abundance: -

CDR3nt: TGCAGCGTTGTGGTAGACAGGGGAATTGAAAAACTGTTTTTT
CDR3aa: CSVVVDRGIEKLFF
j_gene: TRBJ1-4
d_gene: TRBD1
v_gene: TRBV29-1
abundance: -

CDR3nt: TGTGCTAGTGGCTCCAAAACTACTAGCGGGAGCACAGATACGCAGTATTTT
CDR3aa: CASGSKTTSGSTDTQYF
j_gene: TRBJ2-3
d_gene: TRBD2
v_gene: TRBV12-5
abundance: -

CDR3nt: TGTGCCAGTAGTGCAACGGGACAGGGAGGTGAGCAGTTCTTC
CDR3aa: CASSATGQGGEQFF
j_gene: TRBJ2-1
d_gene: TRBD1
v_gene: TRBV19
abundance: few

CDR3nt: TGTGCCACCAGCAGAGGAGGGACTAGCGGGAGACCCTACAATGAGCAGTTCTTC
CDR3aa: CATSRGGTSGRPYNEQFF
j_gene: TRBJ2-1
d_gene: TRBD2
v_gene: TRBV15
abundance: few

CDR3nt: TGTGCCAGCACAGGGGGGAATGAGCAGTTCTTC
CDR3aa: CASTGGNEQFF
j_gene: TRBJ2-1
d_gene: -
v_gene: TRBV25-1
abundance: -

CDR3nt: TGTGCCAGCAGCTTAGTTGTGGAGCACGACTATGGCTACACCTTC
CDR3aa: CASSLVVEHDYGYTF
j_gene: TRBJ1-2
d_gene: -
v_gene: TRBV13
abundance: few

CDR3nt: TGTGCCAGCAGCTTAGCGGGACTAGCGGAATACGAGCAGTACTTC
CDR3aa: CASSLAGLAEYEQYF
j_gene: TRBJ2-7
d_gene: TRBD2
v_gene: TRBV7-2
abundance: -

CDR3nt: TGTGCCTGGAGTCCCCGGGCAGGGAGAAACTACGAGCAGTACTTC
CDR3aa: CAWSPRAGRNYEQYF
j_gene: TRBJ2-7
d_gene: -
v_gene: TRBV30
abundance: few

CDR3nt: TGTGCCAGCAGCCCGGCGGACAGGAGCGAGACCCAGTACTTC
CDR3aa: CASSPADRSETQYF
j_gene: TRBJ2-5
d_gene: TRBD1
v_gene: TRBV7-2
abundance: -

CDR3nt: TGCAGCGTTGATACAGGCACTGAAGCTTTCTTT
CDR3aa: CSVDTGTEAFF
j_gene: TRBJ1-1
d_gene: -
v_gene: TRBV29-1
abundance: few